This T cell receptor (beta chain) was sequenced for a study of OX40 agonist ivuxolimab in advanced cancers. Overall study: Recorded diagnoses for dose-escalation patients were hepatocellular carcinoma, melanoma, renal cell or head and neck cancer. Earlier anti-PD-1, anti-PD-L1 or anti-CTLA-4 therapy was permitted; around 40% had received some.

Assay: immunoSEQ multiplex PCR; the TCRdb copy retains only in-frame clones and omits some. There are tens of thousands of clones in the sample; roughly nine tenths occur only once, and around 2.6% lies in the top ten. This CDR3 is built from 16 residues. From germline, CDR1 is SNHLY and CDR2 FYNNEI. The V gene end was trimmed by 5 bases and the J gene end by 8 bases; junction bases not matched to a gene: 10. The chain couples TRBV2 to TRBJ2-4, with 12 bases lining up with TRBD2. Sequencing used CD4+ or CD8+ T cells sorted from blood, obtained in a trial of the OX40 agonist ivuxolimab. This TCR was sampled from an adult with an advanced solid tumor such as melanoma, head and neck, liver or kidney cancer. CDR3 sequence reads: CASSRLAGGNGDIQYF. CDR3 sequence (DNA): TGTGCCAGCAGTCGCCTAGCGGGAGGGAATGGGGACATTCAGTACTTC. Drawing the rest from reference TRBV2 and TRBJ2-4, the complete variable domain is EPEVTQTPSHQVTQMGQEVILRCVPISNHLYFYWYRQILGQKVEFLVSFYNNEISEKSEIFDDQFSVERPDGSNFTLKIRSTKLEDSAMYFCASSRLAGGNGDIQYFGAGTRLSVL.